One and the same sample provided the 23 T cell receptor beta chains below, sequenced in a study of human T cells and chemical hapten exposure. Noted time point: patch test 3, about 24 weeks after DPC sensitization. The sample's treatment: therapeutic diphenylcyclopropenone sensitization with weekly scalp DPC. TCRdb used MiXCR to reprocess the RACE reads, holding one entry per CDR3 protein. The repertoire holds roughly 53,000 distinct CDR3 sequences, with 9% to 10% as singletons. The specimen comprised whole blood, sampled in connection with sensitization to the hapten diphenylcyclopropenone (DPC). The receptors were gathered from a middle-aged woman with alopecia areata. Some clones in this sample may be carry-over from other donors' samples.

The table lists this clonotype with a few counts. The V call is TRBV23-1, the J call TRBJ2-3; D is possibly TRBD1 (5 bases). TRBV23-1 is assigned to the ORF class and has an uncertain function. The V end lost 4 bases, the J end lost 6 bases, and 20 bases lay between the germline ends. The CDR3 covers 16 residues. The CDR3 nucleotides read TGCGCCAGCAGTCCTCTAGGACACCACCTCCGGGATACGCAGTATTTT. As protein: CASSPLGHHLRDTQYF.

This clonotype appeared many times. The chain has TRBV1 and TRBJ2-5. TRBV1 is annotated as a pseudogene. The CDR3 has 14 residues. CDR3 residues: CTSSRTEKQETQYF. CDR3 nucleotide sequence: TGCACCAGCAGCCGAACGGAGAAACAAGAGACCCAGTACTTC.

This clonotype was picked up many times. The rearrangement links TRBV20-1 to TRBJ2-3, with TRBD2 identical over 10 bases. The germline CDR1 and CDR2 sequences are DFQATT and SNEGSKA (reference sequence). After removal of 4 bases from V and 2 bases from J, the junction contained 6 bases not matched to a gene. CDR3 size: 15 residues. In nucleotides, the CDR3 is TGCAGTGCTATTAGCGGGGGGTTCAACACAGATACGCAGTATTTT. Translated: CSAISGGFNTDTQYF.

This clonotype has a single count. The rearrangement links TRBV11-2 to TRBJ2-5; no clear D gene. This CDR3 has 14 residues. V dropped 1 base and J dropped 1 base, with 7 bases sitting between them. The germline gives CDR1 SGHAT, CDR2 FQNNGV. CDR3 loop: CASSLAGIQETQYF. As DNA, the CDR3 is TGTGCCAGCAGCTTAGCCGGAATCCAAGAGACCCAGTACTTC. Based on the CDR3 plus reference TRBV11-2 and TRBJ2-5, the full variable domain is EAGVAQSPRYKIIEKRQSVAFWCNPISGHATLYWYQQILGQGPKLLIQFQNNGVVDDSQLPKDRFSAERLKGVDSTLKIQPAKLEDSAVYLCASSLAGIQETQYFGPGTRLLVL.

The chain uses TRBV14 and TRBJ1-5, with a tentative D call TRBD1 (5 bases). CDR1 SGHDN and CDR2 FVKESK come from the germline V gene. The CDR3 runs 15 residues. V lost 5 bases, J lost 6 bases, and 17 bases lay in between. CDR3: CASSAGTGGRQPQHF. The CDR3 nucleotides are TGTGCCAGCAGCGCAGGGACGGGCGGACGTCAGCCCCAGCATTTT.

This clonotype occurred a few times. The chain is built from TRBV20-1 and TRBJ2-5, with D perhaps TRBD1 (5 bases). The V and J ends lost 2 bases and 4 bases respectively, with 8 bases between them. The CDR3 runs 12 residues. Germline CDR1 and CDR2: DFQATT and SNEGSKA (reference sequence). The CDR3 is CSARRGTETQYF. The CDR3 region has the DNA TGCAGTGCTAGAAGGGGTACAGAGACCCAGTACTTC.

This clonotype was seen a handful of times. This sequence joins TRBV27 and TRBJ2-7; 7 bases match TRBD1. The CDR3 consists of 13 residues. The J segment lost 6 bases and the V segment lost 5 bases, leaving 7 bases of the junction unmatched. The V gene's germline CDR1 is MNHEY and CDR2 SMNVEV (reference sequence). As DNA, the CDR3 is TGTGCCAGCAGTCTGACAGGGTACCTCGAGCAGTACTTC. Translation: CASSLTGYLEQYF.

This clonotype came up many times. V usage is TRBV7-9 and J usage is TRBJ2-5; 7 bases are a match to TRBD1. CDR3 size: 14 residues. Germline V gives CDR1 SEHNR, CDR2 FQNEAQ (reference sequence). V trimming: 2 bases; J trimming: 4 bases; junction bases outside the gene matches: 4. The CDR3 DNA reads as TGTGCCAGCAGCTTAAGAGGGGGCGGAGAGACCCAGTACTTC. The encoded protein is CASSLRGGGETQYF.

In this sample, this clonotype turned up many times. CDR3 coding DNA: TGTGCCTGGAGTGTAATGAACACTGAAGCTTTCTTT. Amino acid sequence: CAWSVMNTEAFF. V and J are TRBV30 and TRBJ1-1, with D uncertain. Trimming pared 0 bases from V and 0 bases from J, leaving 2 bases between. CDR3 size: 12 residues. Germline assignment: CDR1 GTSNPN and CDR2 SVGIG (reference sequence).

The gene calls are TRBV27 and TRBJ1-5; 7 bases agree with TRBD1. The CDR3 has 15 residues. The V and J ends lost 3 bases and 2 bases, in that order; junction bases with no gene match: 4. Germline V gene lookup returns CDR1 MNHEY and CDR2 SMNVEV (reference sequence). CDR3 amino acids: CASSFTGEGNQPQHF. Here the CDR3 DNA reads TGTGCCAGCAGTTTTACAGGGGAGGGCAATCAGCCCCAGCATTTT.

This clonotype showed up just a few times. The CDR3: CASTGELSGYTEAFF. CDR3 DNA: TGTGCCAGCACCGGGGAGTTGTCAGGGTATACTGAAGCTTTCTTT. The V gene is TRBV28, the J gene TRBJ1-1; tentative D call: TRBD1 (5 bases). Trimming pared 7 bases from V and 5 bases from J, leaving 20 bases between. Germline CDR1 and CDR2: MDHEN and SYDVKM. The CDR3 spans 15 residues.

This clonotype was observed a handful of times. This sequence joins TRBV9 and TRBJ2-5; D possibly uses TRBD1 or TRBD2 (6 bases each). V lost 0 bases and J 5 bases, leaving 14 bases between the germline ends. CDR3 size: 15 residues. The germline CDR1 and CDR2 sequences are SGDLS and YYNGEE. The CDR3 DNA reads TGTGCCAGCAGCGTAGCGGGGGCGGGGTTCGAGACCCAGTACTTC. Translating gives CASSVAGAGFETQYF.

The chain carries TRBV7-9 and TRBJ1-5; 12 bases map to TRBD1. The CDR3 totals 16 residues. V was clipped by 5 bases and J by 1 base; unmatched bases: 3. CDR1 SEHNR and CDR2 FQNEAQ come from the germline V gene (reference sequence). CDR3 loop: CASSGTGGLSNQPQHF. The CDR3 DNA reads as TGTGCCAGCAGCGGGACAGGGGGCTTGAGCAATCAGCCCCAGCATTTT.

This clonotype was seen ten or more times. V and J are TRBV7-3 and TRBJ2-3; D is ambiguous. The germline gives CDR1 SGHTA, CDR2 FQGTGA. The CDR3 runs to 13 residues. Trimming removed 0 bases at V and 4 bases at J, with 5 bases between. The CDR3 sequence is CASSLTRSDTQYF. The CDR3 DNA reads as TGTGCCAGCAGCTTAACTCGGTCAGATACGCAGTATTTT.

The chain has TRBV18 and TRBJ1-6; D is ambiguous. The CDR3 runs 11 residues. V was shortened by 3 bases and J by 10 bases, with 4 bases between the two germline ends. Germline CDR1 and CDR2: KGHSH and LQKENI. CDR3 in DNA: TGTGCCAGCTCACCGGGCTCACCCCTCCACTTT. This gives the protein CASSPGSPLHF.

This rearrangement joins TRBV20-1 to TRBJ1-6; D gene unclear. This CDR3 spans 14 amino acids. Trimming cost V 6 bases and J 7 bases, with 16 bases left between them. Per the germline V gene, CDR1 is DFQATT and CDR2 is SNEGSKA (reference sequence). The CDR3 reads CSARAASLNSPLHF. In DNA form, the CDR3 reads TGCAGTGCCCGAGCGGCCAGCCTAAATTCACCCCTCCACTTT.

V and J are TRBV3-1 and TRBJ2-7; TRBD2 is a possible D gene (6 bases). The V gene's germline CDR1 is LGHDT and CDR2 YNNKEL (reference sequence). The CDR3 covers 15 residues. V gave up 1 base and J gave up 4 bases, with 14 bases separating them. The DNA for the CDR3 is TGTGCCAGCAGCCAAGGGTCGCGGGGCTGGTACGAGCAGTACTTC. Translating it yields CASSQGSRGWYEQYF.

The gene calls are TRBV7-8 and TRBJ1-5; no firm D call. Germline CDR1 reads SGHVS; CDR2 reads FQNEAQ. The CDR3 has 14 residues. V gave up 5 bases and J gave up 6 bases, with 14 bases separating them. The CDR3 sequence is CASSLVPVRQPQHF. CDR3 DNA sequence: TGTGCCAGCAGCCTAGTCCCGGTGCGTCAGCCCCAGCATTTT.

This clonotype has just a few counts. The chain combines TRBV11-3 with TRBJ2-3; D is undetermined. V was shortened by 5 bases and J by 2 bases, with 5 bases between the two germline ends. The germline V gene encodes CDR1 SGHNT and CDR2 YENEEA. The CDR3 consists of 12 residues. The CDR3 protein is CASSGNTDTQYF. As DNA, the CDR3 is TGTGCCAGCAGCGGAAACACAGATACGCAGTATTTT.

This clonotype has just a few counts. The chain is built from TRBV3-1 and TRBJ2-7, with D possibly matching TRBD1 (6 bases). V was clipped by 3 bases and J by 0 bases, with 9 bases between them. Germline values: CDR1 LGHDT, CDR2 YNNKEL (reference sequence). The CDR3 consists of 14 residues. DNA of the CDR3: TGTGCCAGCAGCCAGGGGGCTTTCTCCTACGAGCAGTACTTC. Translated, it gives CASSQGAFSYEQYF.

This clonotype was detected many times. The V call is TRBV20-1, the J call TRBJ2-5; the D is unclear. The CDR3 consists of 14 residues. The germline V gene encodes CDR1 DFQATT and CDR2 SNEGSKA (reference sequence). V was cut by 3 bases and J by 1 base, with 12 bases left in between. CDR3 protein: CSARRIAVQETQYF. Written as DNA, the CDR3 is TGCAGTGCTAGGAGGATTGCGGTCCAAGAGACCCAGTACTTC.

This clonotype was counted at least ten times. This rearrangement joins TRBV18 to TRBJ1-3; no definite D call. CDR1 and CDR2 (germline): KGHSH, LQKENI. This CDR3 has 15 residues. V lost 2 bases, J lost 3 bases, and 11 bases lay in between. CDR3 nucleotide sequence: TGTGCCAGCTCACCATACGCTCGGGATGGAAACACCATATATTTT. It encodes CASSPYARDGNTIYF.

The chain employs TRBV5-1 and TRBJ2-1, with D perhaps TRBD2 (6 bases). V was trimmed by 0 bases and J by 6 bases, leaving 13 bases between them. Looked up from germline, CDR1 is SGHRS and CDR2 is YFSETQ. CDR3 length: 15 residues. The DNA of the CDR3 is TGCGCCAGCAGCTTGGTACTAGCCCGGAGCAATGAGCAGTTCTTC. Translating gives CASSLVLARSNEQFF.